This T cell receptor (beta chain) originates from a study of tumor-infiltrating lymphocytes in primary liver carcinoma. Overall study: The study enrolled male and female patients aged 30 to 69 years. The study obtained roughly 3.65 to 7.13 million productive TCRbeta reads per sample, similar across tissue types. Overall study results and limits: Among top clones, only about 7-25% appeared in all five tumor regions. Significantly greater top-250-clone fractions characterized tumors relative to blood (p = 0.039).

Taking roughly 20-32 mg of unsorted bulk tissue, the authors co-extracted RNA and DNA. This clonotype was picked up a small number of times. The antigen remains unidentified. With a much larger clone just one base away, this may be a read error. With 6 bases removed from V and 10 bases from J, the gap between germline ends came to 15 bases. The CDR3 consists of 12 residues. Reverse transcription of 450 to 500 ng total RNA with a constant-region primer produced TCR beta cDNA. TCR beta libraries came from three nested multiplex PCR rounds using slightly modified ARM-PCR. A C-beta reverse primer and TRBV1-TRBV30 forward primers served in each of the first two PCR rounds, at approximately 10 cycles apiece. TCRdb reprocessed the multiplex PCR reads with MiXCR, giving one entry per CDR3 protein. The table has about 100,000 distinct CDR3 sequences, around two thirds seen once.

The receptor was isolated from a woman aged 60-70 years with primary liver carcinoma and hepatitis B virus infection. The material sequenced was liver tumor tissue from sampling region 2. Sample subset: tumor region T2, inferior pole. This chain connects TRBV12-3 or TRBV12-4 to TRBJ1-2; the D gene is possibly TRBD1 (5 bases). The CDR3 region has the DNA TGTGCCAGCAGCCGGGACGTGCAGGTCTACACCTTC. Its protein product is CASSRDVQVYTF.